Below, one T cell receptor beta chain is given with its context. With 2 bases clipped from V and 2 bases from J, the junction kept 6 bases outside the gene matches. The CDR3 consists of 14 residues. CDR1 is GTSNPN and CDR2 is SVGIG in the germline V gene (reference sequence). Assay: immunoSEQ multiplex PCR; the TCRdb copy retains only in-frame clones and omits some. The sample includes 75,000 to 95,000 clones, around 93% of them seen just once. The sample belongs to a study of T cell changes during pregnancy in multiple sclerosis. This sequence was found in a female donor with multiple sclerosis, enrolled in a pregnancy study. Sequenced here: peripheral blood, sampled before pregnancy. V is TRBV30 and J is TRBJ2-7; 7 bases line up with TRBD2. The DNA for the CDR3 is TGTGCCTGGAGTCAAGAGGGGAGGGCCTACGAGCAGTACTTC. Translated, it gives CAWSQEGRAYEQYF.